This TCR beta chain appears in the sequencing data of a study of T cell responses to AZD1222 COVID-19 vaccine. Across the whole study: Analyses pooled second doses at about 4 or about 12 weeks.

The method was immunoSEQ multiplex PCR; TCRdb's version includes in-frame clones alone and lacks a portion of them. The sample yields under 200,000 clones, about nine tenths seen once. Study observations and caveats: Seropositive status at baseline applied to only a handful of AZD1222 recipients. Repertoires were obtained only post-peak T cell response.

Comments on this clone: The antigen is unknown.

This TCR came from an adult in good health. This specimen consisted of peripheral blood, obtained on day 0 of AZD1222 vaccination.

CDR3 DNA: TGTGCCAGCAGTTTGACAGCCATAAATGAAAAACTGTTTTTT. It yields the protein CASSLTAINEKLFF. The chain is built from TRBV6-5 and TRBJ1-4; the D gene is possibly TRBD1 (5 bases). V was shortened by 4 bases and J by 5 bases, with 11 bases between the two germline ends. The CDR3 covers 14 residues. Germline loops: CDR1 MNHEY, CDR2 SVGAGI.